The 26 T cell receptor beta chains given below trace back to one sample, sequenced in a study of T cell changes during pregnancy in multiple sclerosis. Clones were read by immunoSEQ multiplex PCR, and TCRdb kept only the in-frame ones, dropping some. The table records about 98,000 clones, about 91% of them present only once. The source was peripheral blood, collected after pregnancy. These TCRs come from a female donor in good health, enrolled as a control in a pregnancy study.

This CDR3 reads CASSFEGDKFTEAFF. CDR3 nucleotide sequence: TGTGCCAGCAGTTTTGAGGGGGACAAGTTCACTGAAGCTTTCTTT. The genes are TRBV28 and TRBJ1-1; a possible D gene is TRBD1 (6 bases). Looked up from germline, CDR1 is MDHEN and CDR2 is SYDVKM. Trimming stripped 3 bases from V and 4 bases from J, with 15 bases between. The CDR3 sequence is 15 residues long.

This chain links TRBV6-5 with TRBJ1-4; TRBD1 matches 7 bases. V was clipped by 5 bases and J by 3 bases; unmatched bases: 3. The CDR3 is 14 residues long. CDR1 and CDR2 (germline): MNHEY, SVGAGI. This CDR3 is CASSRGQPNEKLFF. Written as DNA, the CDR3 is TGTGCCAGCAGTCGGGGACAGCCTAATGAAAAACTGTTTTTT.

The chain employs TRBV4-2 and TRBJ1-2; D remains unclear. The CDR3 sequence is 13 residues long. V dropped 2 bases and J dropped 8 bases, with 12 bases sitting between them. The germline V gene encodes CDR1 LGHNA and CDR2 YNFKEQ. CDR3 amino acids: CASSQQDGEGYTF. The CDR3 DNA sequence: TGTGCCAGCAGCCAACAGGACGGGGAAGGCTACACCTTC.

The J gene is TRBJ1-5, the V gene TRBV6-1; a possible D gene is TRBD1 (6 bases). V was pared by 1 base and J by 5 bases, with 15 bases between. Germline V gene data show CDR1 as MNHNS and CDR2 as SASEGT. The CDR3 sequence is 16 residues long. Here the CDR3 DNA reads TGTGCCAGCAGTGAAGAGGTTGACAGGCCCGATCAGCCCCAGCATTTT. The encoded protein is CASSEEVDRPDQPQHF.

This clone was seen only once. The rearrangement uses TRBV30 and TRBJ2-3, with D hard to call. Germline V gene data show CDR1 as GTSNPN and CDR2 as SVGIG (reference sequence). The CDR3 contains 13 residues. Trimming pared 0 bases from V and 6 bases from J, leaving 10 bases between. In nucleotides, the CDR3 is TGTGCCTGGAGTGTACGGTCCATGGATACGCAGTATTTT. This gives the protein CAWSVRSMDTQYF.

The CDR3 sequence: CASSALAGGPGTGELFF. As DNA, the CDR3 is TGTGCCAGTAGTGCCCTAGCGGGAGGGCCCGGCACCGGGGAGCTGTTTTTT. The chain combines TRBV19 with TRBJ2-2; TRBD2 matches 12 bases. V was pared by 5 bases and J by 4 bases, with 8 bases of the junction left unmatched. CDR3 length equals 17 residues. CDR1 and CDR2 from the germline V gene are LNHDA and SQIVND (reference sequence).

This chain joins TRBV5-6 and TRBJ1-2, with 7 nucleotides matching TRBD1. In germline, CDR1 is SGHDT, CDR2 YYEEEE. The CDR3 sequence is 16 residues long. V was clipped by 1 base and J by 4 bases; unmatched bases: 10. The CDR3 DNA sequence: TGTGCCAGCAGCTTGTTCCAGACAGGGCGGGCCTATGGCTACACCTTC. Its protein is CASSLFQTGRAYGYTF.

The genes are TRBV7-9 and TRBJ1-3, with 7 positions matching TRBD1. The CDR3 consists of 14 residues. J was trimmed by 2 bases and V by 5 bases; bases with no gene match: 3. The V gene's germline CDR1 is SEHNR and CDR2 FQNEAQ (reference sequence). The CDR3 bases are TGTGCCAGCAGCCGAGGGACAGCTGGAAACACCATATATTTT. Its protein product is CASSRGTAGNTIYF.

There are a few counts of this clone. The chain combines TRBV11-2 with TRBJ2-1; D gene uncertain. V shed 0 bases and J shed 0 bases, with 12 bases lying between them. The CDR3 covers 17 residues. Germline CDR1 is SGHAT and CDR2 is FQNNGV. The CDR3 nucleotides read TGTGCCAGCAGCTTAGAGCTAGTCCGCGTCTCCTACAATGAGCAGTTCTTC. Protein product: CASSLELVRVSYNEQFF.

The rearrangement joins TRBV27 to TRBJ2-3, with 14 bases fitting TRBD2. CDR3 length: 17 residues. Germline V lookup: CDR1 MNHEY, CDR2 SMNVEV (reference sequence). J lost 6 bases, V lost 3 bases, and 8 bases had no gene match. The CDR3 coding sequence is TGTGCCAGCAGTTTTGGTGGACTAGCGGGGGGTTGGGATACGCAGTATTTT. It yields the protein CASSFGGLAGGWDTQYF.

The rearrangement uses TRBV6-1 and TRBJ2-1, with D tentatively TRBD1 (6 bases). The V and J ends lost 6 bases and 7 bases respectively, with 7 bases between them. Germline V gene lookup returns CDR1 MNHNS and CDR2 SASEGT. The CDR3 sequence is 11 residues long. The CDR3 loop reads CASRTGNEQFF. CDR3 DNA: TGTGCCAGCAGAACAGGGAATGAGCAGTTCTTC.

The J gene is TRBJ2-1, the V gene TRBV15; D is perhaps TRBD2 (5 bases). The V gene lost 0 bases and the J gene lost 6 bases, with 12 bases spanning the gap. The CDR3 length is 15 residues. Germline CDR1 is LNHNV and CDR2 is YYDKDF (reference sequence). The CDR3: CATSRDSELRNEQFF. The CDR3 DNA is TGTGCCACCAGCAGAGATAGCGAATTGCGCAATGAGCAGTTCTTC.

The rearrangement links TRBV5-1 to TRBJ2-3; TRBD2 is a possible D gene (6 bases). The CDR3 covers 21 residues. V was pared by 0 bases and J by 0 bases, with 26 bases between. Looked up from germline, CDR1 is SGHRS and CDR2 is YFSETQ. This CDR3 is CASSLEKPGVPHSSSTDTQYF. Written as DNA, the CDR3 is TGCGCCAGCAGCTTGGAGAAACCGGGAGTACCACACTCATCTAGCACAGATACGCAGTATTTT.

This clone has a single count. The rearrangement joins TRBV7-9 to TRBJ2-3, with TRBD2 as a possible D gene (5 bases). Germline CDR1 reads SEHNR; CDR2 reads FQNEAQ (reference sequence). The CDR3 runs to 15 residues. V gave up 0 bases and J gave up 2 bases, with 9 bases separating them. DNA for the CDR3: TGTGCCAGCAGCTTAGCCCCGGGGTCCACAGATACGCAGTATTTT. As protein: CASSLAPGSTDTQYF. Full variable domain (missing parts from reference TRBV7-9 and TRBJ2-3): DTGVSQNPRHKITKRGQNVTFRCDPISEHNRLYWYRQTLGQGPEFLTYFQNEAQLEKSRLLSDRFSAERPKGSFSTLEIQRTEQGDSAMYLCASSLAPGSTDTQYFGPGTRLTVL.

The chain combines TRBV19 with TRBJ2-1, with TRBD1 matching 8 bases. J lost 1 base, V lost 7 bases, and 6 bases had no gene match. Germline V gene data show CDR1 as LNHDA and CDR2 as SQIVND (reference sequence). The CDR3 totals 15 residues. CDR3 DNA sequence: TGTGCCAGTATCCTTGACAGGGGTTCCTACAATGAGCAGTTCTTC. This gives the protein CASILDRGSYNEQFF.

J is TRBJ1-2 and V is TRBV6-5; weak D call: TRBD1 (6 bases). The CDR3 is made up of 13 amino acids. CDR1 and CDR2 (germline): MNHEY, SVGAGI. The germline V and J ends were trimmed by 6 bases and 8 bases, with 16 bases remaining between them. CDR3 sequence reads: CASRSQGTIGYTF. The CDR3 nucleotides are TGTGCCAGCAGGTCACAGGGTACCATCGGCTACACCTTC.

V and J are TRBV19 and TRBJ2-7; 8 positions match TRBD1. Germline V lookup: CDR1 LNHDA, CDR2 SQIVND (reference sequence). The CDR3 loop spans 14 amino acids. Losses at the gene ends were 5 bases for V and 7 bases for J; bases not matched to a gene: 10. The CDR3 is CASSWAGGAYEQYF. In nucleotides, the CDR3 is TGTGCCAGTAGTTGGGCAGGGGGCGCGTATGAGCAGTACTTC.

V is TRBV6-1 and J is TRBJ2-3; 10 positions match TRBD2. The CDR3 contains 14 residues. The V segment lost 11 bases and the J segment 1 base; nucleotides outside the gene matches: 6. Germline V lookup: CDR1 MNHNS, CDR2 SASEGT. CDR3 loop: CACSGTSGTDTQYF. DNA of the CDR3: TGTGCCTGTTCCGGGACTAGCGGCACAGATACGCAGTATTTT.

The chain uses TRBV6-5 and TRBJ2-5, with TRBD2 matching 11 bases. The CDR3 sequence is 15 residues long. V dropped 2 bases and J dropped 1; count of bases not matched to a gene: 0. CDR1 MNHEY and CDR2 SVGAGI come from the germline V gene. CDR3 DNA sequence: TGTGCCAGCAGTTACGGACTAGCGGGCCAAGAGACCCAGTACTTC. This codes for CASSYGLAGQETQYF.

The rearrangement uses TRBV11-2 and TRBJ2-7, with D tentatively TRBD1 (5 bases). Trimming took 3 bases from V and 2 from J, leaving 11 bases between them. The CDR3 covers 14 residues. Germline V gives CDR1 SGHAT, CDR2 FQNNGV. The CDR3 spells CASSFSGKPYEQYF. CDR3 DNA sequence: TGTGCCAGCAGCTTCTCAGGGAAGCCCTACGAGCAGTACTTC.

The chain links TRBV9 to TRBJ2-1; perhaps TRBD2 as D (6 bases). The CDR3 is made up of 16 amino acids. Per the germline V gene, CDR1 is SGDLS and CDR2 is YYNGEE. The germline V and J ends were trimmed by 3 bases and 3 bases, with 16 bases remaining between them. The CDR3 loop reads CASSAGDGRIYNEQFF. CDR3 DNA: TGTGCCAGCAGCGCCGGGGACGGGAGAATCTACAATGAGCAGTTCTTC.

The chain recombines TRBV7-3 with TRBJ2-7; 8 bases fit TRBD1. The V gene end was trimmed by 0 bases and the J gene end by 6 bases; junction bases not matched to a gene: 7. The length of the CDR3 is 15 residues. Germline-derived CDR1 and CDR2 are SGHTA and FQGTGA. The DNA for the CDR3 is TGTGCCAGCAGCTTAACGGGACAGGAGACAAGCGAGCAGTACTTC. Translated: CASSLTGQETSEQYF. The variable domain in full, completed from reference TRBV7-3 and TRBJ2-7, reads GAGVSQTPSNKVTEKGKYVELRCDPISGHTALYWYRQSLGQGPEFLIYFQGTGAADDSGLPNDRFFAVRPEGSVSTLKIQRTERGDSAVYLCASSLTGQETSEQYFGPGTRLTVT.

The chain recombines TRBV2 with TRBJ1-5, with D possibly matching TRBD1 (6 bases). Germline CDR1 and CDR2: SNHLY and FYNNEI. The CDR3 sequence is 14 residues long. The V end was cut by 3 bases, the J end by 6 bases, with 12 bases between. The CDR3 loop is CASSDVGTSQPQHF. CDR3 DNA: TGTGCCAGCAGTGACGTAGGGACAAGTCAGCCCCAGCATTTT.

The chain links TRBV18 to TRBJ1-1, with 8 positions matching TRBD1. The V gene end was trimmed by 5 bases and the J gene end by 3 bases; junction bases not matched to a gene: 11. The CDR3 has 16 residues. Germline V gene data show CDR1 as KGHSH and CDR2 as LQKENI. The CDR3 is CASSSQTGTGDTEAFF. CDR3 in DNA: TGTGCCAGCTCATCACAAACCGGGACAGGTGACACTGAAGCTTTCTTT.

This sequence joins TRBV19 and TRBJ2-2, with 9 positions matching TRBD1. Germline values: CDR1 LNHDA, CDR2 SQIVND (reference sequence). This CDR3 comprises 13 residues. Losses at the gene ends were 10 bases for V and 5 bases for J; bases not matched to a gene: 5. CDR3 DNA sequence: TGTGCCATCCATGGACAGGGGACCGGGGAGCTGTTTTTT. Amino acid sequence: CAIHGQGTGELFF.

On this clone itself: Mismatch with germline at one junction end may stem from a read error. The chain carries TRBV6-5 and TRBJ2-7; TRBD1 might be the D (8 bases). The CDR3 length is 14 residues. CDR1 is MNHEY and CDR2 is SVGAGI in the germline V gene. In nucleotides, the CDR3 is TGTGCCAGCAGTCCAACAGGGGGGGACTACGAGCGGTACTTC. It is translated as CASSPTGGDYERYF.